This T cell receptor (beta chain) was captured by sequencing in a study of graft-versus-host responses after intestinal transplantation. Study context: Multivisceral, liver-intestinal, or isolated intestinal transplants were received by the recipients. Every recipient had anti-thymocyte globulin induction and around 3 years of tacrolimus plus steroids.

On this clone: Its target is not known. Different DNA sequences within this sample yield the same CDR3.

Study results and caveats: When patients had graft-donor T cell macrochimerism, their allografts held high graft-versus-host to host-versus-graft clonal ratios. Ileal or blood samples showed some GvH clones first, and such clones were also found in recipient marrow.

Sequencing was performed with immunoSEQ multiplex PCR; in TCRdb, only in-frame clones are kept and a portion is missing. The sample holds fewer than 85,000 clones, around 82% seen once. The source of this sequence is a human donor who was the organ donor for an intestinal transplant. Here the sequenced sample was unstimulated CD4+ T cells sorted from spleen or lymph node cells, taken before transplant.

The CDR3 DNA is TGTGCCAGCAGCCTCGATTCAGCTAACTATGGCTACACCTTC. It is translated as CASSLDSANYGYTF. The gene calls are TRBV7-2 and TRBJ1-2, with no clear D. Trimming removed 5 bases from V and 0 bases from J, with 10 bases in between. Germline CDR1 is SGHTA and CDR2 is FQGNSA. The CDR3 loop spans 14 amino acids.